This T cell receptor beta chain was identified during a study of cytomegalovirus exposure and HLA in healthy donors. PCR involved 60 Vbeta and 13 Jbeta primers. Per the original data handling: A later analysis counted about 80 million unique TCR beta chains, around 10 million shared. Sequencing was performed with immunoSEQ multiplex PCR; in TCRdb, only in-frame clones are kept and a portion is missing. That table supplies the V and J calls and clone size; D and trimming were determined from the DNA. The sample holds fewer than 95,000 clones, 70% to 80% seen once. Germline lookup yields CDR1 MGHRA and CDR2 YSYEKL. V dropped 0 bases and J dropped 0; count of bases not matched to a gene: 7. The CDR3 spans 19 residues.

Material: PBMCs. This chain joins TRBV4-1 and TRBJ2-7; 14 nucleotides agree with TRBD2. The TCR originated in a man aged 25 to 40 in good health and CMV-seronegative. CDR3: CASSQDALGLAGASYEQYF. The CDR3 DNA reads as TGCGCCAGCAGCCAAGACGCCTTGGGACTAGCGGGGGCCTCCTACGAGCAGTACTTC.